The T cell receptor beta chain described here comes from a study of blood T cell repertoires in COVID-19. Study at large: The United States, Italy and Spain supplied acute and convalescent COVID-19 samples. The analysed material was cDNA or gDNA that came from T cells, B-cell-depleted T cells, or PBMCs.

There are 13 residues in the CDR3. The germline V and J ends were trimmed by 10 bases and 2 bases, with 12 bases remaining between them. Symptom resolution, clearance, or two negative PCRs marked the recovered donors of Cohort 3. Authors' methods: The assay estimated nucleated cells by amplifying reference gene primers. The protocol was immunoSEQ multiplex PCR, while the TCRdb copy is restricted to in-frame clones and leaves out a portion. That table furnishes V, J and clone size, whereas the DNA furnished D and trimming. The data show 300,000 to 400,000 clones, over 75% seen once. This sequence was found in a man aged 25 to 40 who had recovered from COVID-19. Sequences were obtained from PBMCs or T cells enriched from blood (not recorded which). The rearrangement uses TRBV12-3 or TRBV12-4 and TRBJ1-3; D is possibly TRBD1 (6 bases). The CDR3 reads CATTTGTGNTIYF. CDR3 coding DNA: TGTGCCACCACTACAGGGACTGGAAACACCATATATTTT.